The next 9 T cell receptor beta chains were all read from a single sample in a study of blood T cell repertoires in COVID-19. Profiled with immunoSEQ multiplex PCR; TCRdb holds only in-frame clones, not every one. The top ten clones hold under 3% of a sample with about 390,000 clones, more than 75% of them seen once. Sequenced material: peripheral blood. Receptor source: an older woman with COVID-19, enrolled during active disease.

V gene TRBV27 combines with J gene TRBJ1-4, with 8 bases fitting TRBD1. The V gene end was trimmed by 6 bases and the J gene end by 8 bases; junction bases not matched to a gene: 5. The CDR3 is made up of 13 amino acids. Germline V gene sequence: CDR1 MNHEY, CDR2 SMNVEV (reference sequence). CDR3 in DNA: TGTGCCAGCAGCCGGGACAGGTTCGAAAAACTGTTTTTT. Protein sequence: CASSRDRFEKLFF.

The chain recombines TRBV29-1 with TRBJ2-7; possible D gene TRBD1, 5 bases. Germline-derived CDR1 and CDR2 are SQVTM and ANQGSEA. The CDR3 has 12 amino acids. V gave up 7 bases and J gave up 8 bases, with 18 bases separating them. In nucleotides, the CDR3 is TGCAGCGCTTCGGACACCCCTCGCAAGCAGTACTTC. It specifies CSASDTPRKQYF.

The CDR3, as DNA: TGCGCCAGCAGCTTGCGGCAGGGGGGAACTGAAGCTTTCTTT. Its translation: CASSLRQGGTEAFF. The chain couples TRBV5-1 to TRBJ1-1, with 7 bases aligning to TRBD1. Germline-derived CDR1 and CDR2 are SGHRS and YFSETQ. This CDR3 region has 14 residues. J gave up 5 bases and V 1 base, and 5 bases lay outside the gene matches.

This chain links TRBV12-5 with TRBJ1-1, with D uncertain. This CDR3 has 13 amino acids. Germline CDR1 LGHNT, CDR2 FRNRAP. With 5 bases removed from V and 0 bases from J, the gap between germline ends came to 7 bases. CDR3 sequence reads: CASGLNLNTEAFF. The CDR3 nucleotides are TGTGCTAGTGGTCTAAACCTGAACACTGAAGCTTTCTTT.

The chain joins TRBV10-3 to TRBJ2-7; tentatively, D is TRBD1 (6 bases). From germline, CDR1 is ENHRY and CDR2 SYGVKD. This CDR3 has 13 residues. Trimming removed 3 bases from V and 6 bases from J, with 12 bases in between. CDR3 sequence: CAISDPGVGEQYF. Here the CDR3 DNA reads TGTGCCATCAGTGACCCAGGGGTGGGCGAGCAGTACTTC.

The chain links TRBV12-3 or TRBV12-4 to TRBJ1-2; maybe TRBD1 (6 bases). This CDR3 has 13 residues. V gave up 7 bases and J gave up 5 bases, with 14 bases separating them. The CDR3 here is CASMVLRGYGYTF. The CDR3 DNA reads TGTGCCAGCATGGTCCTTAGGGGGTATGGCTACACCTTC.

This clone was counted between two and nine times. The rearrangement links TRBV28 to TRBJ1-4; D is unresolved. The V end was cut by 3 bases, the J end by 5 bases, with 7 bases between. Germline CDR1 MDHEN, CDR2 SYDVKM. CDR3 length equals 13 residues. The CDR3 here is CASSFGLNEKLFF. The CDR3 nucleotides are TGTGCCAGCAGTTTTGGGCTAAATGAAAAACTGTTTTTT.

The J gene is TRBJ2-3, the V gene TRBV24-1, with TRBD1 matching 8 bases. Germline V gives CDR1 KGHDR, CDR2 SFDVKD. J lost 0 bases, V lost 6 bases, and 1 base had no gene match. The CDR3 has 14 amino acids. The CDR3 coding sequence is TGTGCCACCAGTCGGACAGGGAGCACAGATACGCAGTATTTT. Translation: CATSRTGSTDTQYF.

In its sample, this clone was seen once. The chain joins TRBV7-9 to TRBJ2-5; TRBD1 is a possible D gene (5 bases). Per the germline V gene, CDR1 is SEHNR and CDR2 is FQNEAQ (reference sequence). CDR3 size: 14 residues. Deletions cut 2 bases from V and 1 base from J, with 8 bases between. CDR3 amino acids: CASSLWGFQETQYF. CDR3 sequence (DNA): TGTGCCAGCAGCTTATGGGGCTTCCAAGAGACCCAGTACTTC.